Sequencing of this TCR beta chain was carried out in a study of OX40 agonist ivuxolimab in advanced cancers. About the study: Clinicians treated patients with ivuxolimab, an agonistic anti-OX40 (CD134) antibody. The dose of intravenous ivuxolimab that patients received every 2 weeks ranged from 0.01 to 10 mg/kg.

Data came from immunoSEQ multiplex PCR; TCRdb stores just in-frame clones and leaves some out. The sample carries fewer than 85,000 clones, more than 80% recorded once. The germline CDR1 and CDR2 sequences are SNHLY and FYNNEI. Trimming took 4 bases from V and 7 from J; bases not matched to a gene: 12. CDR3 length equals 15 residues. The TCR sequence derives from an adult with an advanced solid tumor such as melanoma, head and neck, liver or kidney cancer. The sample was CD4+ or CD8+ T cells sorted from blood, taken in a trial of the OX40 agonist ivuxolimab. This chain links TRBV2 with TRBJ2-5, with 7 bases identical to TRBD2. CDR3 coding DNA: TGTGCCAGCAGTGCCTCCGGGGCCAGGGAGGGGACCCAGTACTTC. Its protein is CASSASGAREGTQYF.